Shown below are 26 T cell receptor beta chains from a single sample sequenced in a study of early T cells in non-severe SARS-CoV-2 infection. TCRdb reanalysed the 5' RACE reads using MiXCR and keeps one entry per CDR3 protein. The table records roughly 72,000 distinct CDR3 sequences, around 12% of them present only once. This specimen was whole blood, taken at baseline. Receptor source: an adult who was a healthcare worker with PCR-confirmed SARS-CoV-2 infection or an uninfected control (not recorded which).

Written as DNA, the CDR3 is TGTGCCAGCAGCTTAGGCAGGAACCCCTACAATGAGCAGTTCTTC. This codes for CASSLGRNPYNEQFF. The genes are TRBV11-2 and TRBJ2-1; D call uncertain. This CDR3 spans 15 amino acids. Germline V gene sequence: CDR1 SGHAT, CDR2 FQNNGV. Trimming stripped 1 base from V and 2 bases from J, with 9 bases between. Looking up the rest from reference TRBV11-2 and TRBJ2-1 gives the full variable domain: EAGVAQSPRYKIIEKRQSVAFWCNPISGHATLYWYQQILGQGPKLLIQFQNNGVVDDSQLPKDRFSAERLKGVDSTLKIQPAKLEDSAVYLCASSLGRNPYNEQFFGPGTRLTVL.

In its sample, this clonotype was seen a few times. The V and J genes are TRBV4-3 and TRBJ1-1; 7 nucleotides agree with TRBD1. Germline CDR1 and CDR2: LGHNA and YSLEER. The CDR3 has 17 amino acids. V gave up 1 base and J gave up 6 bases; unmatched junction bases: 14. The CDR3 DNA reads TGCGCCAGCAGCCAAGGGGGTGCGGGACAGAGGATTTCTGAAGCTTTCTTT. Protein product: CASSQGGAGQRISEAFF.

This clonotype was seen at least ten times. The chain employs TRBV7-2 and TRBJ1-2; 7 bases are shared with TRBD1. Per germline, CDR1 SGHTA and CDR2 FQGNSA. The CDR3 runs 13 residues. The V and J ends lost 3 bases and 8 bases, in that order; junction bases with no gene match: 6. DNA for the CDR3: TGTGCCAGCAGCTTCGAGGGGGCGCGGGGCTACACCTTC. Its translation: CASSFEGARGYTF.

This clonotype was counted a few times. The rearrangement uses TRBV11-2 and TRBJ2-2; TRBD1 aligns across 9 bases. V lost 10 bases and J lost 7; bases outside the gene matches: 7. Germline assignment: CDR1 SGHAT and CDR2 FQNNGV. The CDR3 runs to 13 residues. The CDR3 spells CATRQGELGELFF. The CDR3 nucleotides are TGTGCCACTCGACAGGGGGAGCTCGGGGAGCTGTTTTTT.

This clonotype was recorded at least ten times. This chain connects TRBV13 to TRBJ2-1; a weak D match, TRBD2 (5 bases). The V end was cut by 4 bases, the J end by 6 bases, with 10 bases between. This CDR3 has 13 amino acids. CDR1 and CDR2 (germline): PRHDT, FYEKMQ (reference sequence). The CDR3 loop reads CASSSRTGNEQFF. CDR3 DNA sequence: TGTGCCAGCAGCTCCCGGACTGGCAATGAGCAGTTCTTC.

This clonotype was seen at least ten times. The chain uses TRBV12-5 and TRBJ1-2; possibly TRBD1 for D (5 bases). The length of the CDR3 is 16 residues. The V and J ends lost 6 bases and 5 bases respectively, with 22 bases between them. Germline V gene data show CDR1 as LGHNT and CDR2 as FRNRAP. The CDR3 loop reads CASGSSQTGTAYGYTF. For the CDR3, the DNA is TGTGCTAGTGGGTCTTCCCAGACCGGGACTGCGTATGGCTACACCTTC.

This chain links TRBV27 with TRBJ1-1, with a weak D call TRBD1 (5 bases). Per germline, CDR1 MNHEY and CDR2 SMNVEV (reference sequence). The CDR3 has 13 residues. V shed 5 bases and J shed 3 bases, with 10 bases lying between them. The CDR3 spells CASSGTGDTEAFF. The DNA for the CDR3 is TGTGCCAGCAGTGGGACGGGGGACACTGAAGCTTTCTTT.

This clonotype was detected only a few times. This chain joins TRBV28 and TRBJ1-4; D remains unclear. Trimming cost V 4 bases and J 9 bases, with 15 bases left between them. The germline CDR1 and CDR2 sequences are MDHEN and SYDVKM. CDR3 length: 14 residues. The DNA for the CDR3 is TGTGCCAGCAGTTACACTACTCAAGGGAAAAAACTGTTTTTT. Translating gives CASSYTTQGKKLFF.

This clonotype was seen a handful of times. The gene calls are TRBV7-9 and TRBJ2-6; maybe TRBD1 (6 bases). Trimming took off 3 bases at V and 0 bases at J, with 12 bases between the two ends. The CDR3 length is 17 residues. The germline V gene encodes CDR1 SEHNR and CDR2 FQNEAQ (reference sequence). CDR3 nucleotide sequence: TGTGCCAGCAGCTTCTCAGGGGCCAGCTCTGGGGCCAACGTCCTGACTTTC. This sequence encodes CASSFSGASSGANVLTF.

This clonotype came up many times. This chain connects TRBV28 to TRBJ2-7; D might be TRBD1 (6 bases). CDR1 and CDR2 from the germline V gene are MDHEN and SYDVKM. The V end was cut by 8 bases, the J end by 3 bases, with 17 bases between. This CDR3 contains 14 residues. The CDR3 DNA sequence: TGTGCCAGCCGCCATGCACAGGGCCTCTACGAGCAGTACTTC. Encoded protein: CASRHAQGLYEQYF.

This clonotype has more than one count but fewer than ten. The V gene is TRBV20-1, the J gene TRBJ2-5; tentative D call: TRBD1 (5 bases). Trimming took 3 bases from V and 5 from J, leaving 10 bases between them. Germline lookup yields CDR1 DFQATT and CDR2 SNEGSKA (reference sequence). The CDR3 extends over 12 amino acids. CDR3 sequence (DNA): TGCAGTGCTAGGTGGGGCGGCGAGACCCAGTACTTC. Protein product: CSARWGGETQYF.

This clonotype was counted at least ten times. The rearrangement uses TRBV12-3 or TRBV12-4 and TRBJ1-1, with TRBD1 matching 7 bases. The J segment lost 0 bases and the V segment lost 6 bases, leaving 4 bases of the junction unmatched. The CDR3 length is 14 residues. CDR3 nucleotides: TGTGCCAGCAGCTGGGGACAGATGAACACTGAAGCTTTCTTT. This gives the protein CASSWGQMNTEAFF.

CDR3 coding DNA: TGTGCCAGCAGCCAGACCTCGTGGACAGGGATGGAAGCTTTCTTT. Its translation: CASSQTSWTGMEAFF. The chain joins TRBV14 to TRBJ1-1; 8 bases map to TRBD1. The germline V gene has CDR1 SGHDN and CDR2 FVKESK. This CDR3 is built from 15 residues. V was pared by 3 bases and J by 8 bases, with 11 bases of the junction left unmatched.

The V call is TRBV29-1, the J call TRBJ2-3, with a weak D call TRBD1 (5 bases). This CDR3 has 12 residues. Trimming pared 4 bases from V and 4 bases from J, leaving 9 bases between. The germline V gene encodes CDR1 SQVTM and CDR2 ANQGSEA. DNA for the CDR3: TGCAGCGTTGGCTCAGGGCCAGATACGCAGTATTTT. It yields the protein CSVGSGPDTQYF.

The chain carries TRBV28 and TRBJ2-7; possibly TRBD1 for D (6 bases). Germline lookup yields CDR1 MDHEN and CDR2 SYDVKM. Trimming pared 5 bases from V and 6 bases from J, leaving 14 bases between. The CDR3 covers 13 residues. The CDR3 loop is CASSGQGFGEQYF. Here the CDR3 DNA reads TGTGCCAGCAGTGGGCAGGGGTTCGGCGAGCAGTACTTC.

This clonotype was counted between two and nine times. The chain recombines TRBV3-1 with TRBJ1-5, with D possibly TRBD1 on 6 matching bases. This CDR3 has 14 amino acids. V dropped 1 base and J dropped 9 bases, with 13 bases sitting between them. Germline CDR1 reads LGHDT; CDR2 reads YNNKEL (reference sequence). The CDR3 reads CASSQGTVGPPQHF. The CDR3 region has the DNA TGTGCCAGCAGCCAAGGGACAGTCGGCCCGCCCCAGCATTTT.

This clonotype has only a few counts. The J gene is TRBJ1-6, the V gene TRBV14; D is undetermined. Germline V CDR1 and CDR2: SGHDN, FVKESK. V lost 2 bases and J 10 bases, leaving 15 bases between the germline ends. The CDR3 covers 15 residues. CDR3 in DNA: TGTGCCAGCAGCCAACTCCCCGGGGTTGGATCACCCCTCCACTTT. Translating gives CASSQLPGVGSPLHF.

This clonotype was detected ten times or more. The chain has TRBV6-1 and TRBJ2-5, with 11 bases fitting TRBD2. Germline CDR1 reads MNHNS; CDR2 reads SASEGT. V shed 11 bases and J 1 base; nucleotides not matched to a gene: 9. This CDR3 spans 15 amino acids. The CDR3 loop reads CACRVAGGTQETQYF. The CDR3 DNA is TGTGCCTGTAGGGTAGCGGGGGGGACCCAAGAGACCCAGTACTTC.

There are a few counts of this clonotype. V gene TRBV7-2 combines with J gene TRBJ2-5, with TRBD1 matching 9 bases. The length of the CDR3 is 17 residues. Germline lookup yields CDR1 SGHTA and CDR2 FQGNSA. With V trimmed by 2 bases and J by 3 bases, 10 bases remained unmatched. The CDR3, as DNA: TGTGCCAGCAGCTTATATGAGGCGTGGACAGGGGAAGAGACCCAGTACTTC. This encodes CASSLYEAWTGEETQYF.

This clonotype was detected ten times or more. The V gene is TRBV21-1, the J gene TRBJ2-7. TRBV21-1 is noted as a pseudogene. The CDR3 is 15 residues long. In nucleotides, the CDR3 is TGTGCCAGCAGCAAGTGGGAAGGTCTTAGGGACGAGCAGTACTTC. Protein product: CASSKWEGLRDEQYF.

The CDR3 loop is CASSLTGSYNEQFF. CDR3 DNA sequence: TGTGCCAGCAGTTTAACTGGCTCCTACAATGAGCAGTTCTTC. The chain is built from TRBV28 and TRBJ2-1; no reliable D call. CDR1 is MDHEN, CDR2 SYDVKM, per germline. Trimming removed 2 bases at V and 0 bases at J, with 5 bases between. CDR3 length equals 14 residues.

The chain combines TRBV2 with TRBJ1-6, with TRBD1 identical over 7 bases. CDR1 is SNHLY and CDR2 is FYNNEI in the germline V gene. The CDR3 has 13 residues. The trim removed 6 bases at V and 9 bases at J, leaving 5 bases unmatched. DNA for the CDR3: TGTGCCAGCAGGCAGGGGGACACTTCACCCCTCCACTTT. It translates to CASRQGDTSPLHF.

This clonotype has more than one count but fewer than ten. The CDR3 nucleotides read TGTGCCAGCAGCCCTCGGGGGGCCGCCCCGAACACTGAAGCTTTCTTT. This gives the protein CASSPRGAAPNTEAFF. The chain couples TRBV7-9 to TRBJ1-1, with TRBD1 as a possible D gene (6 bases). Trimming stripped 5 bases from V and 1 base from J, with 17 bases between. The CDR3 totals 16 residues. The germline V gene has CDR1 SEHNR and CDR2 FQNEAQ (reference sequence).

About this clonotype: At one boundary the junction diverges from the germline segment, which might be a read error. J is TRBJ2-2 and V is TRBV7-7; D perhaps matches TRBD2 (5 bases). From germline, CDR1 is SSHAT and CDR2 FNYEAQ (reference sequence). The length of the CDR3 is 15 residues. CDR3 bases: TGTGCTAGCAGCCCCGTTCGGGGGAACACCGGGGAGCTGTTTTTT. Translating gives CASSPVRGNTGELFF.

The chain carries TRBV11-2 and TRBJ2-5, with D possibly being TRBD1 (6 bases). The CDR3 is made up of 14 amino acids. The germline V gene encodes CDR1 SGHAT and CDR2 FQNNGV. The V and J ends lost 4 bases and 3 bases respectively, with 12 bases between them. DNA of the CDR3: TGTGCCAGCAGCTACCGGACAGTTGAAGAGACCCAGTACTTC. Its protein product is CASSYRTVEETQYF.

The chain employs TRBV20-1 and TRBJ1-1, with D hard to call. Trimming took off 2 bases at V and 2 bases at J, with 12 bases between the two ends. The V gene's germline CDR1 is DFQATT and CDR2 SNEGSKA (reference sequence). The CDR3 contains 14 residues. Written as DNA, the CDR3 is TGCAGTGCTAGACTCGGGCGGGGTAACACTGAAGCTTTCTTT. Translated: CSARLGRGNTEAFF.